A selection of T cell receptor beta chains follows, all from one sample in a study of blood T cell repertoires in COVID-19. Libraries were prepared by immunoSEQ multiplex PCR; TCRdb keeps only in-frame clonotypes and omits some of them. The repertoire includes 490,000 or so clones, approximately 91% of them detected once, and approximately 8.3% sits in the top ten. Sequencing was performed on PBMCs or T cells enriched from blood (not recorded which). These receptors originate from a woman aged 55-70 years who had recovered from COVID-19. The CDR3 runs from the conserved cysteine through the conserved F or W. Only part of the rows carry a size: once, few, many, or a class if the clone is expanded.

length,V,J,size,CDR3
13,TRBV10-3,TRBJ1-1,.,CAISGGGWTEAFF
15,TRBV3-1/TRBV3-2,TRBJ2-3,.,CASSQVVRVTDTQYF
14,TRBV6-5,TRBJ2-7,few,CASSRSEASYEQYF
16,TRBV24-1,TRBJ2-3,.,CATSESGWRVGDTQYF
16,TRBV12-5,TRBJ1-4,.,CASGLDREITNEKLFF
15,TRBV6-1,TRBJ2-3,.,CASSESGGPQNTQYF
13,TRBV3-1/TRBV3-2,TRBJ1-3,.,CASSQTGGNTIYF
16,TRBV18,TRBJ2-3,.,CASSQGTALGTDTQYF
16,TRBV4-2,TRBJ1-2,once,CASSQEEAGSGYGYTF
17,TRBV5-6,TRBJ1-4,.,CASSFLPTGSDPRKLFF
18,TRBV27,TRBJ1-5,.,CASSPTSRQFTSNQPQHF
15,TRBV6-2/TRBV6-3,TRBJ1-6,.,CASSPLGGSNSPLHF
14,TRBV5-4,TRBJ1-5,.,CASSLGGGNQPQHF
13,TRBV27,TRBJ2-1,.,CASSRVLYNEQFF
14,TRBV28,TRBJ1-1,.,CASRGQWRGTEAFF
16,TRBV9,TRBJ1-6,.,CASSPHETGTNSPLHF
15,TRBV2,TRBJ1-5,.,CASSEGQGGNQPQHF
14,TRBV20-1,TRBJ2-1,.,CSASTGTSYNEQFF
15,TRBV3-1/TRBV3-2,TRBJ2-1,.,CASSPTSGGAGEQFF
15,TRBV19,TRBJ1-2,.,CASSDRGGSDYGYTF
15,TRBV4-1,TRBJ2-1,.,CASSQVGAGDNEQFF
17,TRBV5-4,TRBJ2-1,once,CASSDGLAGGSYNEQFF
14,TRBV9,TRBJ2-5,.,CASSSDRGSRAQYF
15,TRBV4-1,TRBJ2-1,.,CASSQPQRGGREQFF
15,TRBV3-1/TRBV3-2,TRBJ2-3,.,CASSQGTGSTDTQYF
13,TRBV2,TRBJ2-1,.,CASSRTDYNEQFF
14,TRBV6-2/TRBV6-3,TRBJ2-3,few,CASTPSLAADTQYF
14,TRBV7-2,TRBJ1-5,.,CASSYRQSGQPQHF
14,TRBV27,TRBJ1-3,.,CASSLSRSGNTIYF
15,TRBV19,TRBJ2-2,.,CASSTGGVGTGELFF
16,TRBV21-1,TRBJ2-7,.,CASSKNRGQGSYEQYF
16,TRBV5-4,TRBJ2-2,.,CASSLLAGSNTGELFF
16,TRBV28,TRBJ2-4,.,CASSLETPGQINIQYF
12,TRBV12-3/TRBV12-4,TRBJ1-5,.,CASTPGGPPQHF
13,TRBV2,TRBJ1-2,.,CASSAREGYGYTF
13,TRBV27,TRBJ1-2,.,CAIPTPREDGYTF
13,TRBV5-1,TRBJ2-1,.,CASSMTSYDEQFF
15,TRBV24-1,TRBJ1-2,.,CATSDQRQGNYGYTF
16,TRBV3-1/TRBV3-2,TRBJ2-2,.,CASSQLAGPNTGELFF
15,TRBV7-9,TRBJ1-6,.,CASSSSGTESSPLHF
10,TRBV20-1,TRBJ2-1,.,CSAKRNEQFF
13,TRBV2,TRBJ1-1,.,CASNLQGDTEAFF
15,TRBV2,TRBJ1-2,.,CASSLTDRQHYGYTF
18,TRBV28,TRBJ2-2,.,CASKGASGGLDRAGELFF